This TCR beta chain stems from a study of CD8+ T cells in alopecia areata. Study results and caveats: In scalp and blood, many expanded lesional clones persisted during tofacitinib. Scalp clonality, together with expanded CD8+ clones among the top 100, fell significantly with tofacitinib. It was less clear whether patients shared TCRs than it was in mice, possibly because of HLA.

V was pared by 5 bases and J by 5 bases, with 9 bases between. CDR3 length equals 12 residues. The germline V gene has CDR1 SGHTA and CDR2 FQGTGA. Stated treatment: oral pan-JAK inhibitor, 5-10 mg twice daily. Alopecia areata patients gave lesional scalp punch biopsies and peripheral blood samples. Comment on this clone: Its antigen is still unknown.

RNA extraction and reverse transcription yielded cDNA as sequencing template. Method: immunoSEQ multiplex PCR; TCRdb's copy keeps in-frame clones and lacks some. This table has approximately 200,000 clones, roughly 64% appearing once. The J gene is TRBJ2-5, the V gene TRBV7-3; D unclear. Specimen: CD4+ T cells sorted from blood, collected at week 24, from a patient treated with tofacitinib. This receptor was obtained from a human donor with alopecia areata. DNA for the CDR3: TGTGCCAGCAGCCTAGATGGGGAGACCCAGTACTTC. It codes for CASSLDGETQYF.